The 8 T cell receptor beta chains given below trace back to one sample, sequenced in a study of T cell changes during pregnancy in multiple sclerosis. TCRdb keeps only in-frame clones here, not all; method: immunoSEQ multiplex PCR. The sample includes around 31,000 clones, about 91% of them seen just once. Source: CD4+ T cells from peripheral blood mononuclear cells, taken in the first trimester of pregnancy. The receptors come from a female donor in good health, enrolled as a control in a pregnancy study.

The CDR3 DNA sequence: TGTGCCAGCAGCTTGGTGGGCAGGAATGATGAGCAGTTCTTC. Translation gives CASSLVGRNDEQFF. The V call is TRBV5-4, the J call TRBJ2-1; D is uncertain. Germline CDR1 is SGHNT and CDR2 is YYREEE (reference sequence). The CDR3 has 14 residues. V lost 0 bases, J lost 8 bases, and 12 bases lay in between.

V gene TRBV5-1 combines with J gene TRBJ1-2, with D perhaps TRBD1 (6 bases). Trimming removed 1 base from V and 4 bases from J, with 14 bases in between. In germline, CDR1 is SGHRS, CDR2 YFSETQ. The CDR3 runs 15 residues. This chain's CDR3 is CASSLNQGLAYGYTF. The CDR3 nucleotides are TGCGCCAGCAGCTTGAATCAGGGGCTTGCCTATGGCTACACCTTC.

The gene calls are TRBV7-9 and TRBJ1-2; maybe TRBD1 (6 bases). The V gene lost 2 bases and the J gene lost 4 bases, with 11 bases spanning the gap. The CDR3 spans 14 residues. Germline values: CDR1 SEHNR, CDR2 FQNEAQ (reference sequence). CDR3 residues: CASSLQGRGYGYTF. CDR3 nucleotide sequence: TGTGCCAGCAGCTTACAGGGGCGCGGCTATGGCTACACCTTC.

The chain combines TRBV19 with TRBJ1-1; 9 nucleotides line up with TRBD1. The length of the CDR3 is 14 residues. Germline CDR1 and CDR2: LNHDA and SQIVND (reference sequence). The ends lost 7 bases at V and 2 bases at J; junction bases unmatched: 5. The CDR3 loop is CASTADRGNTEAFF. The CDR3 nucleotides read TGTGCCAGTACTGCGGACAGGGGCAACACTGAAGCTTTCTTT.

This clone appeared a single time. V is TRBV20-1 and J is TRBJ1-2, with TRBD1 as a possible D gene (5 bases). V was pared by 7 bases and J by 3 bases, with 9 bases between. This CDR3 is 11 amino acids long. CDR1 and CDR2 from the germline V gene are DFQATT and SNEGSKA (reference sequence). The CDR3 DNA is TGCAGTGGGCAACAGGACTATGGCTACACCTTC. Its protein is CSGQQDYGYTF.

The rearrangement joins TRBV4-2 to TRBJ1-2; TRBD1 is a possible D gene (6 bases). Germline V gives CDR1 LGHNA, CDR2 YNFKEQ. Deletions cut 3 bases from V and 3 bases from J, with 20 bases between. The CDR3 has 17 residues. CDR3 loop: CASSQGFQGRLYYGYTF. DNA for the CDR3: TGTGCCAGCAGCCAGGGTTTCCAGGGGCGTTTATACTATGGCTACACCTTC.

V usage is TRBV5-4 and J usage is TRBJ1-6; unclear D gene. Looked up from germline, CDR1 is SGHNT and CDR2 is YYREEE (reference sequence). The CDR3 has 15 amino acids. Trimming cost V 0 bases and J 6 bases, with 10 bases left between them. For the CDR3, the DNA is TGTGCCAGCAGCTTGGGGTTGTGGGCTAATTCACCCCTCCACTTT. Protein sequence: CASSLGLWANSPLHF.

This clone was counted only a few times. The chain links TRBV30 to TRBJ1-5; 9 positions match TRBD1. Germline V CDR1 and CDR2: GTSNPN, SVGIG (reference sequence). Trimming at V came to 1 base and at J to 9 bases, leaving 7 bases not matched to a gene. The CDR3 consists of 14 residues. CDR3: CAWSGGTGKLPQHF. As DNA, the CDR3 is TGTGCCTGGAGTGGGGGGACAGGGAAATTGCCCCAGCATTTT. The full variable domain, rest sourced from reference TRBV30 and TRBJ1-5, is SQTIHQWPATLVQPVGSPLSLECTVEGTSNPNLYWYRQAAGRGLQLLFYSVGIGQISSEVPQNLSASRPQDRQFILSSKKLLLSDSGFYLCAWSGGTGKLPQHFGDGTRLSIL.